This TCR beta chain was identified during a study of blood T cell repertoires in COVID-19. As for the study in general: The United States, Italy and Spain supplied acute and convalescent COVID-19 samples. PBMCs, B-cell-depleted T cells, or T cells provided the cDNA or gDNA that made up the material.

In the study's own analysis: How many nucleated cells were present was estimated from reference gene primer amplification. TCRdb's copy holds only in-frame clones and misses some; the assay was immunoSEQ multiplex PCR. From that table come the V and J calls and clone size; the DNA was used to work out D and trimming. The data contain about 88,000 clones, 87% of them singletons. The source material was peripheral blood. This clonotype was sampled from a male donor with acute or convalescent COVID-19.

CDR3 amino acids: CASSGRRSNQPQHF. DNA of the CDR3: TGCGCCAGCAGTGGACGGAGGAGCAATCAGCCCCAGCATTTT. The chain has TRBV10-1 and TRBJ1-5; D is uncertain. The length of the CDR3 is 14 residues. In germline, CDR1 is WNHNN, CDR2 SYGVQD (reference sequence). The V end lost 4 bases, the J end lost 1 base, and 8 bases lay between the germline ends.